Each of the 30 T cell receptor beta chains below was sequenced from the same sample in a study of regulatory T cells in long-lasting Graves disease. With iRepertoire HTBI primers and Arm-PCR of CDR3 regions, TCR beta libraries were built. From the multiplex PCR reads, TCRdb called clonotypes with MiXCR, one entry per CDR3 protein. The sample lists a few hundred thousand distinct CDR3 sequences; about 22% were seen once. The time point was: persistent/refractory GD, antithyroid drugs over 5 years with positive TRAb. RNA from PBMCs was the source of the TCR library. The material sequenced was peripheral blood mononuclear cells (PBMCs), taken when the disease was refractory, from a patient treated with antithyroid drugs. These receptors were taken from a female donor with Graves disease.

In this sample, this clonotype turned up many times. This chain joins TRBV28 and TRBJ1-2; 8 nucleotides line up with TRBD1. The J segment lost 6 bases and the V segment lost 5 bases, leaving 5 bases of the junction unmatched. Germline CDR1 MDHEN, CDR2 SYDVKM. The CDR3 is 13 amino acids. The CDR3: CASSPRQGNGYTF. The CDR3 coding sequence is TGTGCCAGCAGTCCCCGACAGGGGAATGGCTACACCTTC.

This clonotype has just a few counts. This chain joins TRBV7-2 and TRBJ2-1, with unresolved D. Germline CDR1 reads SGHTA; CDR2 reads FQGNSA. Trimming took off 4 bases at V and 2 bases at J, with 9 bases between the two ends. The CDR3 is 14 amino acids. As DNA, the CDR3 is TGTGCCAGCAGCTCCCAAGTTCCCTACAATGAGCAGTTCTTC. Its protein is CASSSQVPYNEQFF. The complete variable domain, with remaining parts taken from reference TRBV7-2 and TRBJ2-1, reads GAGVSQSPSNKVTEKGKDVELRCDPISGHTALYWYRQSLGQGLEFLIYFQGNSAPDKSGLPSDRFSAERTGGSVSTLTIQRTQQEDSAVYLCASSSQVPYNEQFFGPGTRLTVL.

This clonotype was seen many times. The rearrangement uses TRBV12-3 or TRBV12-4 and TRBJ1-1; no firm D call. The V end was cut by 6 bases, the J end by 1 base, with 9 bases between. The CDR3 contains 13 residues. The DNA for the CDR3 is TGTGCCAGCAGCCCACGACAGAACACTGAAGCTTTCTTT. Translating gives CASSPRQNTEAFF.

This CDR3 reads CASSRRESSYNEQFF. The CDR3 DNA reads TGTGCCAGCAGTCGACGGGAGAGCTCCTACAATGAGCAGTTCTTC. V gene TRBV28 combines with J gene TRBJ2-1, with D perhaps matching TRBD2 (6 bases). Trimming pared 5 bases from V and 0 bases from J, leaving 11 bases between. This CDR3 region has 15 residues. Germline CDR1 MDHEN, CDR2 SYDVKM.

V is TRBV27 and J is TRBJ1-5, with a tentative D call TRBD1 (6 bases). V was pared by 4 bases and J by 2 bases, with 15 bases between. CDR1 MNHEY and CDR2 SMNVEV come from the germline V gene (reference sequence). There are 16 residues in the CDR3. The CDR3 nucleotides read TGTGCCAGCAGTTCCGCGGGGGCTATTGGCAATCAGCCCCAGCATTTT. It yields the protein CASSSAGAIGNQPQHF.

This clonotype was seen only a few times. The DNA of the CDR3 is TGTGCCAGCTCACCTGGGCAAGTCAATAATTCACCCCTCCACTTT. It specifies CASSPGQVNNSPLHF. The chain links TRBV18 to TRBJ1-6, with D uncertain. Germline V gene sequence: CDR1 KGHSH, CDR2 LQKENI. CDR3 length equals 15 residues. Trimming removed 3 bases from V and 5 bases from J, with 11 bases in between.

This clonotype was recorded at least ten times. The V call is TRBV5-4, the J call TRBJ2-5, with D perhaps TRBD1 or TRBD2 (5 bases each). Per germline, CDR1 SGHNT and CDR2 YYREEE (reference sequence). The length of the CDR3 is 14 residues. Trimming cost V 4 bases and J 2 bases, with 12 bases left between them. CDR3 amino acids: CASSMGRRQETQYF. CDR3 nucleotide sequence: TGTGCCAGCAGCATGGGACGGCGTCAAGAGACCCAGTACTTC.

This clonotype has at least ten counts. In DNA, the CDR3 is TGTGCCAGCACCAAAACAGGGATGAACACTGAAGCTTTCTTT. As protein: CASTKTGMNTEAFF. The chain recombines TRBV7-3 with TRBJ1-1, with a weak D call TRBD1 (6 bases). CDR1 and CDR2 (germline): SGHTA, FQGTGA. Trimming stripped 7 bases from V and 0 bases from J, with 12 bases between. The CDR3 is 14 amino acids. The variable domain in full, with the rest retrieved from reference TRBV7-3 and TRBJ1-1, is GAGVSQTPSNKVTEKGKYVELRCDPISGHTALYWYRQSLGQGPEFLIYFQGTGAADDSGLPNDRFFAVRPEGSVSTLKIQRTERGDSAVYLCASTKTGMNTEAFFGQGTRLTVV.

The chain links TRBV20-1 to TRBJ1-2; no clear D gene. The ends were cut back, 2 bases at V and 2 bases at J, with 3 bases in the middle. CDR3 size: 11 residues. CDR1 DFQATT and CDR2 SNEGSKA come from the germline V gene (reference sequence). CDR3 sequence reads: CSARSNYGYTF. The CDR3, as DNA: TGCAGTGCTAGATCAAACTATGGCTACACCTTC.

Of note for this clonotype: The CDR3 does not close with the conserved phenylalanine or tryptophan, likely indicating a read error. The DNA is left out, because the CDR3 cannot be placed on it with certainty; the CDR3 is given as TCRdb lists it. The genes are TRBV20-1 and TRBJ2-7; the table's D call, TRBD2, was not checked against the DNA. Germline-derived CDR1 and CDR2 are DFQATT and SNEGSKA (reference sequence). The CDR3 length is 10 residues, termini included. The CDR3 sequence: CSARVSETEA.

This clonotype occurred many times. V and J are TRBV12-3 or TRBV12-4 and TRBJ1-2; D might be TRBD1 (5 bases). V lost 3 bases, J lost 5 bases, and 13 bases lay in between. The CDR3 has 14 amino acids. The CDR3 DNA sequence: TGTGCCAGCAGTTTTAATGGGGCCCCATATGGCTACACCTTC. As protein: CASSFNGAPYGYTF.

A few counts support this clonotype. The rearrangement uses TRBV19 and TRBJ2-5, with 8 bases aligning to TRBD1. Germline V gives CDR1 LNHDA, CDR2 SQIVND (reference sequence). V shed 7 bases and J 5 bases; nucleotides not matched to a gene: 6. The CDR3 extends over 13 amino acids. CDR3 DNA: TGTGCCAGTATAGACAGGGGAAGGGAGACCCAGTACTTC. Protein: CASIDRGRETQYF.

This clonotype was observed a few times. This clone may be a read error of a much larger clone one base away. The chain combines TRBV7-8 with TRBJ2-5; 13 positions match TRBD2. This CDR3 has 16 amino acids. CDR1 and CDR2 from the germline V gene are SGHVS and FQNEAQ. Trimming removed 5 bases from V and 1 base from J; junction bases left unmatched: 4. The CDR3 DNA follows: TGTGCCAGCAGCCCCCGGACTAGCGGGGGCCAAGAGACCCAGTACTTC. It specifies CASSPRTSGGQETQYF.

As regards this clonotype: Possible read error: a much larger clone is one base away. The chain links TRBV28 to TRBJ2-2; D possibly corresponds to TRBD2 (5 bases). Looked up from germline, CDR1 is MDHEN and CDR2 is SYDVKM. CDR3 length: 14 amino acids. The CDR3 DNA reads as TGTGCCAGCAGTTTAGCATTAAAGGCCGGGGAGCTGGTTTTT. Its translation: CASSLALKAGELVF.

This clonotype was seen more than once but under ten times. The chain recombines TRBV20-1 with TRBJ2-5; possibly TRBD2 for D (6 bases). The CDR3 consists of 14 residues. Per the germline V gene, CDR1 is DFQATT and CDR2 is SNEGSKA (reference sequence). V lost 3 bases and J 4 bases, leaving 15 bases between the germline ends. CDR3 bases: TGCAGTGCTAGCAGCGGGCGGTTAGGAGAGACCCAGTACTTC. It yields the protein CSASSGRLGETQYF.

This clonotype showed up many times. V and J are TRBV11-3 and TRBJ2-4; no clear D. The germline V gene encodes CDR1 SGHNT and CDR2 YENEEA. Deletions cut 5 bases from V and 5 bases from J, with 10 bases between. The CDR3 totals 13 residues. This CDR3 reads CASSPQVQNIQYF. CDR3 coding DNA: TGTGCCAGCAGCCCCCAGGTGCAAAACATTCAGTACTTC.

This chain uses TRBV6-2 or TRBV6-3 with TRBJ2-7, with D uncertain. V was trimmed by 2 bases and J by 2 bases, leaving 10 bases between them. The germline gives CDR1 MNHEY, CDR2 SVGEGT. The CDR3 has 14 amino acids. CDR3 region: CASSYADVTYEQYF. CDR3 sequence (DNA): TGTGCCAGCAGTTACGCGGACGTCACCTACGAGCAGTACTTC.

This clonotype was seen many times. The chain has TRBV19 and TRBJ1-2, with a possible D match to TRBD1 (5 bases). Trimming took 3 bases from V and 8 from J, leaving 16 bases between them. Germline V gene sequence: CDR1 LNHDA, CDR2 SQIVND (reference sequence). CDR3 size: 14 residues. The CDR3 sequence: CASSMSEGVKGYTF. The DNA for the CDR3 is TGTGCCAGTAGTATGAGCGAAGGGGTGAAGGGCTACACCTTC. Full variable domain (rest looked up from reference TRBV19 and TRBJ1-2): DGGITQSPKYLFRKEGQNVTLSCEQNLNHDAMYWYRQDPGQGLRLIYYSQIVNDFQKGDIAEGYSVSREKKESFPLTVTSAQKNPTAFYLCASSMSEGVKGYTFGSGTRLTVV.

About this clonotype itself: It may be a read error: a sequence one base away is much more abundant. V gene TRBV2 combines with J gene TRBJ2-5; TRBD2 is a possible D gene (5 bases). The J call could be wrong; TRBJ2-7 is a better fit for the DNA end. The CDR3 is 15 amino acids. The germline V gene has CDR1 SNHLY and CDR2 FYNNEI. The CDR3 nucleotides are TGTGCCGGTTCGCCCTGGGCGGGCTTAACCCACGAGCAGTACTTC. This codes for CAGSPWAGLTHEQYF.

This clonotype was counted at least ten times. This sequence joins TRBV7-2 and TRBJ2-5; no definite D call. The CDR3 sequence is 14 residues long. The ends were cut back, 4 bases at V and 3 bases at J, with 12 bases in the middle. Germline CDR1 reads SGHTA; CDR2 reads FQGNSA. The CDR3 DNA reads TGTGCCAGCAGCTCTGCGGCAGGAAAAGAGACCCAGTACTTC. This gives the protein CASSSAAGKETQYF.

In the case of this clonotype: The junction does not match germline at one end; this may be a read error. The CDR3 protein is CAGSLAGAINYGYTF. The DNA of the CDR3 is TGTGCCGGCAGTTTAGCAGGGGCGATCAACTATGGCTACACCTTC. The chain combines TRBV12-3 or TRBV12-4 with TRBJ1-2, with TRBD1 as a possible D gene (6 bases). The length of the CDR3 is 15 residues.

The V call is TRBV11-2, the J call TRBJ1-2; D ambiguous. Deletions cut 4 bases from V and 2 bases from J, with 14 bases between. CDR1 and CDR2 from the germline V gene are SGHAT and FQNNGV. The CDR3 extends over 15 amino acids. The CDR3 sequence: CASSSDQDRNYGYTF. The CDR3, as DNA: TGTGCCAGCAGCTCAGACCAGGACCGCAACTATGGCTACACCTTC.

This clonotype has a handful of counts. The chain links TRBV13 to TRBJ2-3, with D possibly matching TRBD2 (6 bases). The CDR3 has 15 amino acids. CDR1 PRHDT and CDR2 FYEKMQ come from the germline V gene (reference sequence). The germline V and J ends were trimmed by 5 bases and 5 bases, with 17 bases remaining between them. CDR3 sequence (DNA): TGTGCCAGCAGCCTCCGACCGACTAGTCTAGATACGCAGTATTTT. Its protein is CASSLRPTSLDTQYF.

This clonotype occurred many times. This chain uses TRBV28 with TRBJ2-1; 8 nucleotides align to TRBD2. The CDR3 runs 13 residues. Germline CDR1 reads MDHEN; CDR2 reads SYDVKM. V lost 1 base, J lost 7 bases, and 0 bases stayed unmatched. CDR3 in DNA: TGTGCCAGCAGTTTATTAGCGGGGAATGAGCAGTTCTTC. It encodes CASSLLAGNEQFF.

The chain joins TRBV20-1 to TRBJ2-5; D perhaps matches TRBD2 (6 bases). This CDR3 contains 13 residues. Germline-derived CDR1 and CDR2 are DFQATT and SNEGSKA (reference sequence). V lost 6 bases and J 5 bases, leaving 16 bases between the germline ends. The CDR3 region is CSARVEGSETQYF. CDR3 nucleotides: TGCAGTGCCCGAGTGGAGGGTTCGGAGACCCAGTACTTC.

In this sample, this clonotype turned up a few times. CDR3 region: CASKEGRNNYSPLHF. In nucleotides, the CDR3 is TGTGCCAGCAAAGAGGGTAGGAACAACTATTCACCCCTCCACTTT. The chain is built from TRBV6-1 and TRBJ1-6; D ambiguous. This CDR3 is 15 amino acids long. Germline V gives CDR1 MNHNS, CDR2 SASEGT. V lost 7 bases and J 8 bases, leaving 18 bases between the germline ends.

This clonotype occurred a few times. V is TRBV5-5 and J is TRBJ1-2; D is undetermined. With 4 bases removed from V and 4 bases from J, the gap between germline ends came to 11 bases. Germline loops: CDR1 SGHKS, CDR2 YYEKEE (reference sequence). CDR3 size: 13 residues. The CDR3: CASSPVTAYGYTF. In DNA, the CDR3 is TGTGCCAGCAGCCCGGTGACGGCCTATGGCTACACCTTC.

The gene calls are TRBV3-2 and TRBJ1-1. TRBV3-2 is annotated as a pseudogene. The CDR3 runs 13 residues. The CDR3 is CASSQVINTEAFF. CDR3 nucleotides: TGTGCCAGCAGCCAGGTCATCAACACTGAAGCTTTCTTT.

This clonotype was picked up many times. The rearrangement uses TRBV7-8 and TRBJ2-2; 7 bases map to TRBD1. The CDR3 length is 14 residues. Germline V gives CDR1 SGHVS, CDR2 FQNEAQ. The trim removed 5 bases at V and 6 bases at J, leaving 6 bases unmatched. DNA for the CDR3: TGTGCCAGCAGCATGAACAGGGGCCCCGGGGAGCTGTTTTTT. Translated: CASSMNRGPGELFF.

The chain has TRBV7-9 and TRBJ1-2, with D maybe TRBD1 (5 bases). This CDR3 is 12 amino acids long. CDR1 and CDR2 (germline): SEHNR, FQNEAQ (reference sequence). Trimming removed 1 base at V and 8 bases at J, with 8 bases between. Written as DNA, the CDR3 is TGTGCCAGCAGCTTAGGAGGGGCCGGCTACACCTTC. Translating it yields CASSLGGAGYTF.